This TCR beta chain was obtained from a study of ipilimumab plus nivolumab after autologous stem cell transplantation. Study-wide background: The myeloma cohort included high-risk transplant-naive patients and patients relapsing within 3 years of a first autologous transplant. Study outcomes and limitations: TCR repertoire, Treg phenotype and gut microbiota reportedly support more study of this approach.

The repertoire was sequenced with immunoSEQ multiplex PCR; TCRdb's copy has only in-frame clones and lacks some. The repertoire holds some 44,000 clones, with more than 70% as singletons. Checkpoint therapy with ipilimumab 1 mg/kg began 14 to 28 days after transplant. Patients received nivolumab 3 mg/kg at weeks 1, 4, 7, 10, then fortnightly to week 26. In regard to this clone: The target antigen is unknown.

Germline CDR1 MNHEY, CDR2 SVGAGI. V was cut by 5 bases and J by 4 bases, with 16 bases left in between. The CDR3 sequence is 15 residues long. Sequences were derived from PBMCs, sampled in a trial of ipilimumab plus nivolumab as post-transplant consolidation. The clonotype comes from a male donor with multiple myeloma. The chain is built from TRBV6-5 and TRBJ2-3, with TRBD1 as a possible D gene (6 bases). Here the CDR3 reads CASSRNNRDPDTQYF. CDR3 nucleotides: TGTGCCAGCAGTCGAAATAACAGGGACCCAGATACGCAGTATTTT.